This TCR beta chain was sequenced during a study of OX40 agonist ivuxolimab in advanced cancers. Study in general: Dose-escalation cases comprised hepatocellular carcinoma, melanoma, renal cell or head and neck cancer. Study results and caveats: It was not determined which antigens were specifically recognized by the peripheral T cells that had undergone clonal expansion. CD8+ T cells were the subset that, on average, had more expanded clones than CD4+.

V lost 4 bases to trimming and J lost 0 bases, with 13 bases between them. Germline loops: CDR1 SGHDT, CDR2 YYEEEE. The CDR3 is 15 residues long. The assay was immunoSEQ multiplex PCR, and TCRdb's table has in-frame clones only and misses some. The sample yields 45,000 to 55,000 clones, 88% seen once. To note about this clone: The antigen remains unidentified.

The material was CD4+ or CD8+ T cells sorted from blood, obtained in a trial of the OX40 agonist ivuxolimab. J is TRBJ1-1 and V is TRBV5-6, with D perhaps TRBD1 (6 bases). This receptor was obtained from an adult with an advanced solid tumor such as melanoma, head and neck, liver or kidney cancer. CDR3 coding DNA: TGTGCCAGCAGCCCCACCGGACAGCTGAACACTGAAGCTTTCTTT. This codes for CASSPTGQLNTEAFF.